The clone carrying this T cell receptor beta chain was found many times. Its antigen is undetermined. This sample is part of a study of T cells in Graves' hyperthyroidism and ophthalmopathy. This CDR3 is 16 amino acids long. V lost 4 bases and J lost 5, with 20 bases in between. The germline gives CDR1 MNHEY, CDR2 SVGAGI. Before ophthalmopathy appeared, progressors gave blood at initial hyperthyroidism diagnosis. Out of around 10 ml of fresh peripheral blood came the PBMCs. Notes on the study in general: Ophthalmopathy, as predicted by the model, came a median 6.5 months after the prediction. Stable hyperthyroidism was separated from ophthalmopathy by a model based on 13 V-J features.

The source material, RNA transcripts, was used to amplify TCR beta CDR3 regions. RT-PCR in the first round (using the HTBI primer set) targeted the TCR CDR3. TCRdb re-called the multiplex PCR reads with MiXCR, one entry per CDR3 protein. The sample contains around 260,000 distinct CDR3 sequences, less than 30% of which appear only once. The source is a man aged 40-50 years with Graves' hyperthyroidism that later progressed to Graves' ophthalmopathy. This rearrangement joins TRBV6-5 to TRBJ1-1; D uncertain. Sequencing was carried out using blood. In DNA form, the CDR3 reads TGTGCCAGCAGTTGGGAGGGAAGGAGAATGGGGACTGAAGCTTTCTTT. It codes for CASSWEGRRMGTEAFF.